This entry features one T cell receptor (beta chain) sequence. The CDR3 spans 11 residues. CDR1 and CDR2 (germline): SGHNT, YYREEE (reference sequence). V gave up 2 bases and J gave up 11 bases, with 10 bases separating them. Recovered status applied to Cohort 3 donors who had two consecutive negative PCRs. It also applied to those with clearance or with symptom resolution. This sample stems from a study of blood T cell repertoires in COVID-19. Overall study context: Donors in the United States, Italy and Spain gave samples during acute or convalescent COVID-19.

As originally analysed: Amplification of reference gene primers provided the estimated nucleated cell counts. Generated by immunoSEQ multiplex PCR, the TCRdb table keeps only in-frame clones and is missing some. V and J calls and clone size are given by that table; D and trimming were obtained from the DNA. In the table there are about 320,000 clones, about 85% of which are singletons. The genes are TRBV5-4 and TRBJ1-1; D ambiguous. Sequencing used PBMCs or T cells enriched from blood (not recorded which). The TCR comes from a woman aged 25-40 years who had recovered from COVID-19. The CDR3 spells CASSFREEAFF. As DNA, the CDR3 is TGTGCCAGCAGCTTCCGGGAGGAGGCTTTCTTT.